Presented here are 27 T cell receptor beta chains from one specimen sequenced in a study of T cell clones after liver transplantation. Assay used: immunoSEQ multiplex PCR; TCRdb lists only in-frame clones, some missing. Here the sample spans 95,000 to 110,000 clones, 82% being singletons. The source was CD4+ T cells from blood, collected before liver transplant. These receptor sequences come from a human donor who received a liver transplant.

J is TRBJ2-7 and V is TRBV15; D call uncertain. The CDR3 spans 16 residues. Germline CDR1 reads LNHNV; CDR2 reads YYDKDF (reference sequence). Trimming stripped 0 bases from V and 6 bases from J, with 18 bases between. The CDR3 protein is CATSRDAYGGYSEQYF. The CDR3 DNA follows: TGTGCCACCAGCAGAGACGCGTACGGTGGGTACTCCGAGCAGTACTTC. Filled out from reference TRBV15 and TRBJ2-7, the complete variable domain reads DAMVIQNPRYQVTQFGKPVTLSCSQTLNHNVMYWYQQKSSQAPKLLFHYYDKDFNNEADTPDNFQSRRPNTSFCFLDIRSPGLGDTAMYLCATSRDAYGGYSEQYFGPGTRLTVT.

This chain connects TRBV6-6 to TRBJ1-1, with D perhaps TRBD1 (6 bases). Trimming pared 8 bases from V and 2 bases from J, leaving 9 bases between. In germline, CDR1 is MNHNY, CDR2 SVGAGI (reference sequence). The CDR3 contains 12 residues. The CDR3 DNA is TGTGCCAGCGGACAGAGCAACACTGAAGCTTTCTTT. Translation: CASGQSNTEAFF.

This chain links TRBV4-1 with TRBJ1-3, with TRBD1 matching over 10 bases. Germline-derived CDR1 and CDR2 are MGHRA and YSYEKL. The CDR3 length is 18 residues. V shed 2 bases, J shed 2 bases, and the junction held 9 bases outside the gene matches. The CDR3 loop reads CASSQIRQGAIAGNTIYF. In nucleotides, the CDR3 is TGCGCCAGCAGCCAAATCAGACAGGGGGCCATCGCTGGAAACACCATATATTTT.

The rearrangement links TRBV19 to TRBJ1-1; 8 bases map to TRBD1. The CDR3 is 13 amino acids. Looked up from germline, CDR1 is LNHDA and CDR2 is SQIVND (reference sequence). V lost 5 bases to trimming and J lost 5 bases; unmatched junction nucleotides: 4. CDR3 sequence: CASSHRGRTEAFF. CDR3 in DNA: TGTGCCAGTAGTCACAGGGGGAGGACTGAAGCTTTCTTT. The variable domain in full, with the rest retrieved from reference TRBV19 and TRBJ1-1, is DGGITQSPKYLFRKEGQNVTLSCEQNLNHDAMYWYRQDPGQGLRLIYYSQIVNDFQKGDIAEGYSVSREKKESFPLTVTSAQKNPTAFYLCASSHRGRTEAFFGQGTRLTVV.

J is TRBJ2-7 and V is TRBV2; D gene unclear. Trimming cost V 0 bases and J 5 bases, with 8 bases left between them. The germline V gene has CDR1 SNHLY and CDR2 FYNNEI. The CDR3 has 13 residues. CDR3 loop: CASSEAGYHEQYF. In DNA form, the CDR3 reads TGTGCCAGCAGTGAAGCAGGGTACCACGAGCAGTACTTC.

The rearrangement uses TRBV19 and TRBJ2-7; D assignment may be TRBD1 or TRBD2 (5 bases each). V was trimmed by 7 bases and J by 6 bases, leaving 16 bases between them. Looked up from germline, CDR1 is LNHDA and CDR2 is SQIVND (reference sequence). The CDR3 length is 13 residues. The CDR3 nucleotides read TGTGCCAGTATTGGGGACGGCGGGTTCGAGCAGTACTTC. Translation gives CASIGDGGFEQYF.

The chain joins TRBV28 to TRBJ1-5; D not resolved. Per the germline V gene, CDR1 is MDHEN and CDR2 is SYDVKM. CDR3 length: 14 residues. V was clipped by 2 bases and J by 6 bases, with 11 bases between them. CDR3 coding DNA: TGTGCCAGCAGTTTACGGCAGGTGGGTCAGCCCCAGCATTTT. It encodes CASSLRQVGQPQHF.

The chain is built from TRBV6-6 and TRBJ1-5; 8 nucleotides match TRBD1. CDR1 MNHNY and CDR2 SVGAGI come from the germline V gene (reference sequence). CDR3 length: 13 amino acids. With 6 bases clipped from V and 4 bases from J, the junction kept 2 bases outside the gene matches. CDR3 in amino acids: CASRGQENQPQHF. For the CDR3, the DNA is TGTGCCAGCAGGGGACAGGAAAATCAGCCCCAGCATTTT.

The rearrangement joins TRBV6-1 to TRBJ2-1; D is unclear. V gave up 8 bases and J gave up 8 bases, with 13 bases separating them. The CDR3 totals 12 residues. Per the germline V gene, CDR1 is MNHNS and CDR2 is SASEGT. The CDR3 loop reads CASSVVGYEQFF. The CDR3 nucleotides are TGTGCCAGCTCTGTTGTGGGGTATGAGCAGTTCTTC.

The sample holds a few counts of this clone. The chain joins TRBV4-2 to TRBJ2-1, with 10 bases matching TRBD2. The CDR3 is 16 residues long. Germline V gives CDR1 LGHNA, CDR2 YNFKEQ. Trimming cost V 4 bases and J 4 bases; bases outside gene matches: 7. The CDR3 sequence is CASSPETSGSYNEQFF. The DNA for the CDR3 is TGTGCCAGCAGCCCGGAGACTAGCGGGTCGTACAATGAGCAGTTCTTC.

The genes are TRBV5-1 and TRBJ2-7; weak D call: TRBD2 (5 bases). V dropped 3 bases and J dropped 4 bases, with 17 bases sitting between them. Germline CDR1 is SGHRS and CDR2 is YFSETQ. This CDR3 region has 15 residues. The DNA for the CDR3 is TGCGCCAGCAGCTACTCCCCGGGGATCACATACGAGCAGTACTTC. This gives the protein CASSYSPGITYEQYF.

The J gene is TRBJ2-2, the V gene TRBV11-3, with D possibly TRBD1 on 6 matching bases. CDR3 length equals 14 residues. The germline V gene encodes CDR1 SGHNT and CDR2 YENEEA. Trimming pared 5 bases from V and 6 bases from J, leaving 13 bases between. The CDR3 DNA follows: TGTGCCAGCAGCCAGGGGTTCAACGCCGGGGAGCTGTTTTTT. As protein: CASSQGFNAGELFF.

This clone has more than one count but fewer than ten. The CDR3 DNA reads as TGTGCCAGCGGAGCCATCGGACAGGGGAGTTCTCTTTCACGCGAGCAGTACTTC. This gives the protein CASGAIGQGSSLSREQYF. The rearrangement uses TRBV28 and TRBJ2-7, with 9 bases lining up with TRBD1. Germline loops: CDR1 MDHEN, CDR2 SYDVKM. This CDR3 has 18 amino acids. Trimming took 8 bases from V and 6 from J; bases not matched to a gene: 23.

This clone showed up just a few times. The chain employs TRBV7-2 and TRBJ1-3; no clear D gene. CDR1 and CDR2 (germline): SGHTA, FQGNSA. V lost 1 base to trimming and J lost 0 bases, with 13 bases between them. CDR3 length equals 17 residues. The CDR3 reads CASSLEASASSGNTIYF. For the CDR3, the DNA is TGTGCCAGCAGCTTAGAGGCCTCTGCTAGCTCTGGAAACACCATATATTTT. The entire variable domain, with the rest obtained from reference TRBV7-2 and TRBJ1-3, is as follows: GAGVSQSPSNKVTEKGKDVELRCDPISGHTALYWYRQSLGQGLEFLIYFQGNSAPDKSGLPSDRFSAERTGGSVSTLTIQRTQQEDSAVYLCASSLEASASSGNTIYFGEGSWLTVV.

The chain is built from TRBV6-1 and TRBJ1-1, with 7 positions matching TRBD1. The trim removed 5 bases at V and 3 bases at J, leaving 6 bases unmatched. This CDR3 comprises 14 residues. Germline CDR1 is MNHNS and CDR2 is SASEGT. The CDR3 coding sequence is TGTGCCAGCAGTAGACAGGGCGCGGACACTGAAGCTTTCTTT. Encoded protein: CASSRQGADTEAFF.

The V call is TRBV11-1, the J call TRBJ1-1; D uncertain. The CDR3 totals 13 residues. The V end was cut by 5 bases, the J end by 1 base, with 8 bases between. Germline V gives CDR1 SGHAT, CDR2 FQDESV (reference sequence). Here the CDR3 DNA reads TGTGCCAGCAGCCTGACAAGGAACACTGAAGCTTTCTTT. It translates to CASSLTRNTEAFF.

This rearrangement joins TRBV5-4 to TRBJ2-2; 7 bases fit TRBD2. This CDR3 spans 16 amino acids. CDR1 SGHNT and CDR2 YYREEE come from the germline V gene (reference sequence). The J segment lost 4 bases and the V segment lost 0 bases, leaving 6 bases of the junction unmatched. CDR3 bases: TGTGCCAGCAGCTTGGCTAGCGGAAAAATCACCGGGGAGCTGTTTTTT. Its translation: CASSLASGKITGELFF.

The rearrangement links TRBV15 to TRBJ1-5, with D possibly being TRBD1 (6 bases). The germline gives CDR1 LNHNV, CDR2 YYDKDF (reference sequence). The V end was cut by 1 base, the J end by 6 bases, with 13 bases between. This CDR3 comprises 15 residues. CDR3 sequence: CATSRGGQKIQPQHF. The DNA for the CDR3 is TGTGCCACCAGCAGAGGTGGACAGAAAATTCAGCCCCAGCATTTT.

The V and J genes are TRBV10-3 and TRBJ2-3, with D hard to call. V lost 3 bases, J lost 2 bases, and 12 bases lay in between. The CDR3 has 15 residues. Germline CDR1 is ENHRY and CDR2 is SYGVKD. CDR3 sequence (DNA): TGTGCCATCAGTGACAAGTCCGGTACCACAGATACGCAGTATTTT. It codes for CAISDKSGTTDTQYF.

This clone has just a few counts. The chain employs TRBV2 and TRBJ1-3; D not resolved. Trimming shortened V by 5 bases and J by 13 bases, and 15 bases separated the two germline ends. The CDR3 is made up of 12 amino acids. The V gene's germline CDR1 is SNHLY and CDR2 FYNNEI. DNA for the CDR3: TGTGCCAGCAGTACTCCGACATCCAGGATATATTTT. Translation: CASSTPTSRIYF.

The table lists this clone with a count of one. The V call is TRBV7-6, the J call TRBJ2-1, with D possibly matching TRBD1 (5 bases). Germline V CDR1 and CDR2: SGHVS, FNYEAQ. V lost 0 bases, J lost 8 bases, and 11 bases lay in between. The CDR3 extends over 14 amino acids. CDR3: CASSLARQGHEQFF. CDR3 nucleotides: TGTGCCAGCAGCTTAGCGAGGCAGGGCCATGAGCAGTTCTTC. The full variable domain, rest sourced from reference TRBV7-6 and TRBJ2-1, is GAGVSQSPRYKVTKRGQDVALRCDPISGHVSLYWYRQALGQGPEFLTYFNYEAQQDKSGLPNDRFSAERPEGSISTLTIQRTEQRDSAMYRCASSLARQGHEQFFGPGTRLTVL.

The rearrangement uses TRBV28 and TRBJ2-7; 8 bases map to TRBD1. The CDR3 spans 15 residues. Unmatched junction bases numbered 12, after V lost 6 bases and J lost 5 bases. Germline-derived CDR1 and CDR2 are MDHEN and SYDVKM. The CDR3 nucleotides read TGTGCCAGCAGAGGCGGTGGACAGGGAACCAACGAGCAGTACTTC. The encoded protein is CASRGGGQGTNEQYF.

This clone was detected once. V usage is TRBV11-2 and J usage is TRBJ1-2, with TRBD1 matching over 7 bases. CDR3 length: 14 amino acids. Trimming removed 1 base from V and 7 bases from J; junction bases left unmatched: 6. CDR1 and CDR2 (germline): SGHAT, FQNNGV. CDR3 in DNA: TGTGCCAGCAGCTTAGTGGGTGACAGGGCTGGCTACACCTTC. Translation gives CASSLVGDRAGYTF.

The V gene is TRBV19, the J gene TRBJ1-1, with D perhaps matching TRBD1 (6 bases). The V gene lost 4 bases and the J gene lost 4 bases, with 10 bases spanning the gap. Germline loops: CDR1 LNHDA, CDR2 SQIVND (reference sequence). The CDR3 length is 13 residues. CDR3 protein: CASSRGGGTEAFF. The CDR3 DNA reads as TGTGCCAGTAGTAGAGGAGGGGGCACTGAAGCTTTCTTT.

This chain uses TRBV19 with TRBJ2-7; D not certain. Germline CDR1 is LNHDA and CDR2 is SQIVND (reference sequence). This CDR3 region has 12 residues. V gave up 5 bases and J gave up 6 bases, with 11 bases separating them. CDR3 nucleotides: TGTGCCAGTAGTTCCAGCCTCCTCGAGCAGTACTTC. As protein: CASSSSLLEQYF.

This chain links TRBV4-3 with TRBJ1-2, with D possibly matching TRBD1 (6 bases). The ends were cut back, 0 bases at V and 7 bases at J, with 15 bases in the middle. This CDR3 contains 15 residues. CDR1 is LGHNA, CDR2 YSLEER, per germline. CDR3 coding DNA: TGCGCCAGCAGCCAAGATACCACAGGGACCCTTGGCTACACCTTC. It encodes CASSQDTTGTLGYTF.

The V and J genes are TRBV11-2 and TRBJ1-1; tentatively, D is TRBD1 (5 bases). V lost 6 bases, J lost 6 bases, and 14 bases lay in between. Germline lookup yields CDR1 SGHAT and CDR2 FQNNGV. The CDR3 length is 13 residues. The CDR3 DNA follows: TGTGCCAGCAGACCAGCCGGGGCGCCTGAAGCTTTCTTT. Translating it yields CASRPAGAPEAFF.